This record looks at one T cell receptor beta chain sequence and its context. The antigen remains undetermined. The data were taken from a study of read filtering for tumor transcriptome and immune sequencing. Study context: The cohort had some 16 men and more than 13 women aged about 47 to 90, mean about 66 years. Whole-study results and caveats: The CD138-negative fraction was mixed bone marrow immune cells, not pure T cells.

This library used about 400 ng RNA and molecular barcoded adaptors spanning alpha/delta and beta/gamma chains. TCRdb analysed the reads with MiXCR anew, one entry per CDR3 protein. Among around 48,000 distinct CDR3 sequences listed, approximately 18% were seen once. The CDR3 length is 20 residues. The V and J ends lost 0 bases and 3 bases, in that order; junction bases with no gene match: 16. Germline assignment: CDR1 KGHSH and CDR2 LQKENI. Every patient had bone marrow sampled while the disease was active. This receptor was obtained from a donor aged 40 or over with multiple myeloma. The chain has TRBV18 and TRBJ2-7; 11 bases align to TRBD2. The sequenced material came from a population of CD138-negative cells sorted from bone marrow. CDR3 DNA: TGTGCCAGCTCACCACCACGGGGCGAAACCGGGACTAGCGGCCTCTACGAGCAGTACTTC. It yields the protein CASSPPRGETGTSGLYEQYF.